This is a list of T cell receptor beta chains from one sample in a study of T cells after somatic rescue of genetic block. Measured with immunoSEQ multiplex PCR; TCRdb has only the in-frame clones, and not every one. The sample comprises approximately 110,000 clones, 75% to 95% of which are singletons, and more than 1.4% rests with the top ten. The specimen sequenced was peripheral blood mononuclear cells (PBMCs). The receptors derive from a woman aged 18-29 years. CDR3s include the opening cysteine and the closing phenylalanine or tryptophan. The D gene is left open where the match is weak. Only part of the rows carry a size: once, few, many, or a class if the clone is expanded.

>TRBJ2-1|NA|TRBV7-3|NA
CASSFSLGEQFF
TGTGCCAGCAGCTTCAGCCTGGGTGAGCAGTTCTTC
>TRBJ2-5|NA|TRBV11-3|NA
CASSSGWGAETQYF
TGTGCCAGCAGCTCGGGGTGGGGGGCGGAGACCCAGTACTTC
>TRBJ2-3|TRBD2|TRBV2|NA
CASMSPSGGTDTQYF
TGTGCCAGCATGAGCCCTAGCGGGGGCACAGATACGCAGTATTTT
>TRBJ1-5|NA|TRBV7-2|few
CASSPEGGDNQPQHF
TGTGCCAGCAGCCCGGAGGGAGGGGACAATCAGCCCCAGCATTTT
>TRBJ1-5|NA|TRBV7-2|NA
CASSTPGLSGQPQHF
TGTGCCAGCAGCACGCCGGGGTTATCGGGTCAGCCCCAGCATTTT
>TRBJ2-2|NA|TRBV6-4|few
CASSDSRQNTGELFF
TGTGCCAGCAGTGACTCGAGGCAAAACACCGGGGAGCTGTTTTTT
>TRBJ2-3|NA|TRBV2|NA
CASTDTQGRTDTQYF
TGTGCCAGCACCGATACGCAGGGGCGAACAGATACGCAGTATTTT
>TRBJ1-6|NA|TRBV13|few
CASSRQISSYNSPLHF
TGTGCCAGCAGCCGACAGATTAGCTCCTATAATTCACCCCTCCACTTT
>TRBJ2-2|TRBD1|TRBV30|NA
CAWSRDRVDTGELFF
TGTGCCTGGAGTCGGGACAGGGTGGACACCGGGGAGCTGTTTTTT
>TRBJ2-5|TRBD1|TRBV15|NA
CATSRGPDREETQYF
TGTGCCACCAGCAGGGGACCGGACAGGGAAGAGACCCAGTACTTC
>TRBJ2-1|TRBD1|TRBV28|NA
CASSPLTGARQFF
TGTGCCAGCAGCCCCCTGACAGGGGCCAGGCAGTTCTTC
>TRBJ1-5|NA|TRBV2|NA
CASRDSRAPLGLHF
TGTGCCAGCAGGGACTCAAGGGCCCCCTTAGGTCTGCATTTT
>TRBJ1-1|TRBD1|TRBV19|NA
CASSLPVAGGGAEAFF
TGTGCCAGTAGTCTCCCAGTGGCAGGGGGCGGCGCTGAAGCTTTCTTT
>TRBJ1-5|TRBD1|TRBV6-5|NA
CASSLQGGQPQHF
TGTGCCAGCAGTCTCCAGGGGGGACAGCCCCAGCATTTT
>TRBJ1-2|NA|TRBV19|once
CASTGTENYGYTF
TGTGCCAGTACTGGGACGGAAAACTATGGCTACACCTTC
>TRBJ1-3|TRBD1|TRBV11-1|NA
CASSFRQGGNTIYF
TGTGCCAGCAGCTTCCGACAGGGAGGAAACACCATATATTTT
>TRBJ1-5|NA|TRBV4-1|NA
CASSQRDTEPSQPQHF
TGCGCCAGCAGCCAAAGGGACACCGAGCCTTCACAGCCCCAGCATTTT
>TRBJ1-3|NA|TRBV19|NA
CASSIVLGGNTIYF
TGTGCCAGTAGTATCGTACTCGGTGGAAACACCATATATTTT
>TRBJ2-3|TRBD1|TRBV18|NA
CASSLGTGGTDTQYF
TGTGCCAGCTCACTCGGGACAGGGGGCACAGATACGCAGTATTTT
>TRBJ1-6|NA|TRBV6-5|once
CASSSASGRYDSPLHF
TGTGCCAGCAGTTCCGCCTCGGGACGGTATGATTCACCCCTCCACTTT
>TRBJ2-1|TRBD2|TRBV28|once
CASSGTSGGDEQFF
TGTGCCAGCAGTGGGACTAGCGGGGGCGATGAGCAGTTCTTC
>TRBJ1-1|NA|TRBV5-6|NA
CASSLGTNTEAFF
TGTGCCAGCAGCTTGGGAACGAACACTGAAGCTTTCTTT
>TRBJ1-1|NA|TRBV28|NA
CATSVRVKAFF
TGTGCCACCAGTGTCCGGGTGAAAGCTTTCTTT
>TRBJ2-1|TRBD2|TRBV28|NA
CASSSPSISGGLYNEQFF
TGTGCCAGCAGTTCCCCCTCCATCAGCGGGGGGTTATACAATGAGCAGTTCTTC
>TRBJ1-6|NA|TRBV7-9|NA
CASSPRMSYNSPLHF
TGTGCCAGCAGCCCCAGAATGAGCTATAATTCACCCCTCCACTTT
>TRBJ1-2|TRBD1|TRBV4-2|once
CASSQEGGRGKNYGYTF
TGTGCCAGCAGCCAAGAAGGAGGCAGGGGGAAGAACTATGGCTACACCTTC
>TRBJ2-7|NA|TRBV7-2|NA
CASTSSYEQYF
TGTGCCAGCACCAGCTCCTACGAGCAGTACTTC
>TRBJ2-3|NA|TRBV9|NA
CASSPPSTDTQYF
TGTGCCAGCAGCCCCCCCTCTACAGATACGCAGTATTTT
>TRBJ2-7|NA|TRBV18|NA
CASSPRSDLSSYEQYF
TGTGCCAGCTCACCACGGTCAGATTTATCCTCCTACGAGCAGTACTTC
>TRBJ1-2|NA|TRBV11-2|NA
CASSYRDRNYGYTF
TGTGCCAGCAGCTACCGAGACAGAAACTATGGCTACACCTTC
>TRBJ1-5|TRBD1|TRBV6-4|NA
CASINHRGLSNQPQHF
TGTGCCAGCATTAACCACAGGGGGCTAAGCAATCAGCCCCAGCATTTT
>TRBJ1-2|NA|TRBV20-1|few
CSAWTRPSYTF
TGCAGTGCTTGGACCCGGCCCAGCTACACCTTC
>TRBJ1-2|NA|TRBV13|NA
CASSLQGNNYGYTF
TGTGCCAGCAGCTTACAGGGGAATAACTATGGCTACACCTTC
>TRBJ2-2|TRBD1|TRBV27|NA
CASSSDRAFGELFF
TGTGCCAGCAGTTCGGACAGGGCGTTCGGGGAGCTGTTTTTT
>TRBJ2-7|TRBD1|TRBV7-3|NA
CASSSRDRGHYEQYF
TGTGCCAGCAGCTCGCGGGACAGGGGTCACTACGAGCAGTACTTC
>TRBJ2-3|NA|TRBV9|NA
CASSRVDKGSTDTQYF
TGTGCCAGCAGCCGGGTTGACAAGGGGAGCACAGATACGCAGTATTTT
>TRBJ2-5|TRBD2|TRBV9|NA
CASSETPGTSGVETQYF
TGTGCCAGCAGCGAGACCCCCGGGACTAGCGGCGTAGAGACCCAGTACTTC
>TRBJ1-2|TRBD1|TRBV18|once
CASSPLSDRGHGGYTF
TGTGCCAGCTCACCACTCTCGGACAGGGGGCATGGTGGCTACACCTTC
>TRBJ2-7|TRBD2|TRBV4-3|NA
CASSQEGLAGGSYEQYF
TGCGCCAGCAGCCAAGAGGGCCTAGCGGGGGGCTCCTACGAGCAGTACTTC
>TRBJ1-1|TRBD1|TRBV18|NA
CASSPGQGRTEAFF
TGTGCCAGCTCTCCCGGACAGGGGAGGACTGAAGCTTTCTTT
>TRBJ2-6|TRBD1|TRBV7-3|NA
CASSEQGPLSSGANVLTF
TGTGCCAGCAGCGAACAGGGGCCCCTAAGCTCTGGGGCCAACGTCCTGACTTTC
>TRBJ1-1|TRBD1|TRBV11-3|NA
CASSFRTGTGGVAFF
TGTGCCAGCAGCTTTCGAACCGGGACAGGGGGCGTAGCTTTCTTT
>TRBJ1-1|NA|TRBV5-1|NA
CASSLTIRDGTEAFF
TGCGCCAGCAGCTTGACTATCAGGGACGGCACTGAAGCTTTCTTT
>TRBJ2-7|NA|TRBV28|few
CASSLEGWQYF
TGTGCCAGCAGTTTGGAGGGCTGGCAGTACTTC
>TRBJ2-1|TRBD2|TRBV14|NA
CASSPTLRGGWNEQFF
TGTGCCAGCAGCCCGACACTACGGGGGGGCTGGAATGAGCAGTTCTTC
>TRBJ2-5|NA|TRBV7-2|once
CASSSAGQETQYF
TGTGCCAGCAGCTCTGCCGGGCAAGAGACCCAGTACTTC
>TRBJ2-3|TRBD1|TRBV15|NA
CATSREGQGPTDTQYF
TGTGCCACCAGCAGAGAGGGACAGGGGCCTACAGATACGCAGTATTTT
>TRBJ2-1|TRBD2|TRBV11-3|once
CASSLSPLAGQRNEQFF
TGTGCCAGCAGCCTCTCTCCCCTAGCGGGGCAGAGAAATGAGCAGTTCTTC
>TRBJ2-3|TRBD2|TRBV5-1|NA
CASSRTSGSTDTQYF
TGCGCCAGCAGCCGGACTAGCGGAAGCACAGATACGCAGTATTTT
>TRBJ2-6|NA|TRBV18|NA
CASSPMTTVMANVLTF
TGTGCCAGCTCACCAATGACGACAGTTATGGCCAACGTCCTGACTTTC
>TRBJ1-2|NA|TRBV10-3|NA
CAISEGPQEGGYTF
TGTGCCATCAGTGAGGGCCCCCAAGAAGGGGGCTACACCTTC
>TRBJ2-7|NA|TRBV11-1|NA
CASSLLSAGVYEQYF
TGTGCCAGCAGCTTATTGAGTGCAGGGGTATACGAGCAGTACTTC
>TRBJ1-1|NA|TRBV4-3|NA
CASSQDLGTGRAFF
TGCGCCAGCAGCCAAGATTTGGGGACGGGGCGAGCTTTCTTT
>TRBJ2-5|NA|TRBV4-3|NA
CASSQANSQGLLFRAQYF
TGCGCCAGCAGCCAAGCGAATAGCCAGGGGCTATTATTTCGGGCCCAGTACTTC
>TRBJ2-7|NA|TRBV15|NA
CATSRAGPRGYEQYF
TGTGCCACCAGCAGAGCGGGACCGCGCGGCTACGAGCAGTACTTC
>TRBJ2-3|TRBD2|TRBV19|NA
CASSPTSGVGDTQYF
TGTGCCAGTAGTCCGACTAGCGGGGTAGGGGATACGCAGTATTTT
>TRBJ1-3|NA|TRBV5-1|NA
CASSLHHSSGNTIYF
TGCGCCAGCAGCCTACATCACTCCTCTGGAAACACCATATATTTT
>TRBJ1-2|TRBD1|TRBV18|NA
CASSPATGGYYGYTF
TGTGCCAGCTCACCAGCGACAGGGGGGTACTATGGCTACACCTTC
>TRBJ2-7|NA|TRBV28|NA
CASSFGGGTTYEQYF
TGTGCCAGCAGTTTTGGTGGGGGTACCACCTACGAGCAGTACTTC
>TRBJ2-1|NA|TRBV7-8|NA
CASSLNGVGNYNEQFF
TGTGCCAGCAGCTTAAATGGGGTCGGCAACTACAATGAGCAGTTCTTC